The sequence of this TCR beta chain was determined in a study of CD8+ T cells in alopecia areata. The table lists this clone with a count of one. In germline, CDR1 is MNHEY, CDR2 SMNVEV (reference sequence). The germline V and J ends were trimmed by 2 bases and 8 bases, with 10 bases remaining between them. CDR3 size: 13 residues. As the sequencing template, cDNA was produced by extracting RNA and reverse transcribing it. The protocol was immunoSEQ multiplex PCR, while the TCRdb copy is restricted to in-frame clones and leaves out a portion. The sample carries about 200,000 clones, 60% recorded once. Sample treatment: oral pan-JAK inhibitor, 5-10 mg twice daily. From alopecia areata patients, lesional scalp punch biopsies and peripheral blood were collected.

This TCR was recovered from a human donor with alopecia areata. The rearrangement uses TRBV27 and TRBJ2-1; a possible D gene is TRBD1 (6 bases). The specimen was CD4+ T cells sorted from blood, collected at week 24, from a patient treated with tofacitinib. The CDR3 sequence is CASSLDRFHEQFF. The CDR3 nucleotides read TGTGCCAGCAGTTTAGACAGGTTCCATGAGCAGTTCTTC.